This is a list of T cell receptor beta chains from one sample in a study of blood T cell repertoires in COVID-19. The assay was immunoSEQ multiplex PCR, and TCRdb's table has in-frame clones only and misses some. Among around 150,000 clones, roughly 89% were seen once, and the ten largest hold 3.9%. Sequencing input: peripheral blood. These receptors were taken from a woman aged 55 to 70 who had recovered from COVID-19. Both conserved end residues are part of each CDR3. Each record gives: D gene, V gene, CDR3 protein. The D gene is left open where the match is weak.

TRBD1,TRBV7-6,CASSRRTGLGEKLFF
TRBD1,TRBV15,CATSSGTGELGETQYF
NA,TRBV7-9,CASSLGAGMDTEAFF
TRBD2,TRBV19,CASSIGAAGGYNEQFF
NA,TRBV7-9,CASSLVSPRDSPLHF
NA,TRBV5-1,CASSEWRDRELFF
TRBD2,TRBV3-1/TRBV3-2,CASSQWTSGGPEGKTQYF
NA,TRBV19,CASSVSLSGANVLTF
TRBD1,TRBV6-5,CASSTVQGPLQPQHF
TRBD2,TRBV11-3,CASSLELAGEQFF